These 21 T cell receptor beta chains were all obtained from the same sample, sequenced in a study of T cell repertoires in cytomegalovirus infection. Using its own MiXCR run on the reads, TCRdb lists one record per CDR3 protein. The sample yields roughly 500,000 distinct CDR3 sequences, approximately 10% seen once. Source material: PBMCs. The source is a human donor in good health (CMV status not recorded). Some clones in this sample may be carry-over from other donors' samples.

This clonotype was seen more than once but under ten times. The chain employs TRBV6-5 and TRBJ1-5; a possible D gene is TRBD1 (5 bases). V lost 4 bases and J 5 bases, leaving 12 bases between the germline ends. This CDR3 has 14 amino acids. Germline V CDR1 and CDR2: MNHEY, SVGAGI. The CDR3 protein is CASSSGRGDQPQHF. As DNA, the CDR3 is TGTGCCAGCAGTTCAGGGAGGGGTGATCAGCCCCAGCATTTT.

The V gene is TRBV3-1, the J gene TRBJ2-1, with no clear D. The CDR3 has 15 residues. The V and J ends lost 4 bases and 2 bases respectively, with 12 bases between them. CDR1 and CDR2 from the germline V gene are LGHDT and YNNKEL (reference sequence). The CDR3 spells CASSPFGPAYNEQFF. Written as DNA, the CDR3 is TGTGCCAGCAGCCCCTTCGGACCGGCCTACAATGAGCAGTTCTTC.

The table lists this clonotype with many counts. In DNA form, the CDR3 reads TGTGCCAGCCGCTCCTTGAGTCGAGAAAACATTCAGTACTTC. This sequence encodes CASRSLSRENIQYF. The chain has TRBV19 and TRBJ2-4, with D uncertain. In germline, CDR1 is LNHDA, CDR2 SQIVND (reference sequence). V lost 9 bases, J lost 5 bases, and 17 bases lay in between. CDR3 length: 14 amino acids.

As concerns this clonotype: This may arise from a read error, as a much more abundant clone is one base away. V gene TRBV20-1 combines with J gene TRBJ2-1, with D perhaps matching TRBD2 (7 bases). Germline CDR1 reads DFQATT; CDR2 reads SNEGSKA (reference sequence). The CDR3 has 16 residues. CDR3 in amino acids: CGAPPRGPGTYNEQFF. The DNA of the CDR3 is TGCGGTGCTCCCCCGCGGGGGCCGGGAACCTACAATGAGCAGTTCTTC.

This clonotype was counted at least ten times. The J gene is TRBJ2-7, the V gene TRBV7-9, with TRBD1 matching 10 bases. Per the germline V gene, CDR1 is SEHNR and CDR2 is FQNEAQ (reference sequence). This CDR3 comprises 17 residues. Germline trimming cut 0 bases from V and 3 bases from J; bases unmatched to any gene: 8. CDR3 sequence: CASSLAPYRTGGYEQYF. The CDR3 DNA reads as TGTGCCAGCAGCTTAGCGCCCTATAGGACAGGGGGCTACGAGCAGTACTTC.

This clonotype was seen more than once but under ten times. The rearrangement joins TRBV20-1 to TRBJ1-2, with D tentatively TRBD1 (5 bases). V gave up 6 bases and J gave up 2 bases, with 19 bases separating them. Germline CDR1 and CDR2: DFQATT and SNEGSKA (reference sequence). CDR3 size: 15 residues. CDR3 sequence: CSASGGALTNYGYTF. CDR3 sequence (DNA): TGCAGTGCGTCCGGGGGTGCCTTAACAAACTATGGCTACACCTTC.

The genes are TRBV20-1 and TRBJ2-1; D unresolved. The CDR3 runs 14 residues. Germline loops: CDR1 DFQATT, CDR2 SNEGSKA (reference sequence). V lost 6 bases and J 0 bases, leaving 12 bases between the germline ends. CDR3 residues: CSAPTRPSYNEQFF. For the CDR3, the DNA is TGCAGTGCCCCAACACGACCCTCCTACAATGAGCAGTTCTTC.

This clonotype was counted once. CDR3 sequence reads: CASSSQWGGTDTQYF. In DNA form, the CDR3 reads TGCGCCAGCAGCTCGCAGTGGGGGGGCACAGATACGCAGTATTTT. This chain uses TRBV5-1 with TRBJ2-3; perhaps TRBD2 as D (6 bases). Looked up from germline, CDR1 is SGHRS and CDR2 is YFSETQ. V shed 3 bases and J shed 1 base, with 12 bases lying between them. There are 15 residues in the CDR3.

CDR3 sequence (DNA): TGTGCCAGCAGCCCCGGACAGGGGAAGGCGTTCACTGAAGCTTTCTTT. Translated, it gives CASSPGQGKAFTEAFF. The gene calls are TRBV6-2 or TRBV6-3 and TRBJ1-1, with 9 bases that match TRBD1. Trimming cost V 6 bases and J 4 bases; bases outside gene matches: 12. The CDR3 extends over 16 amino acids. Germline CDR1 MNHEY, CDR2 SVGEGT.

This clonotype occurred a few times. The CDR3 coding sequence is TGTGCCAGCAGCGTAGAACTCTCGACAGGGGGAGGAGGCTACACCTTC. This encodes CASSVELSTGGGGYTF. This rearrangement joins TRBV9 to TRBJ1-2; 9 bases agree with TRBD1. V dropped 0 bases and J dropped 8; count of bases not matched to a gene: 11. CDR1 and CDR2 from the germline V gene are SGDLS and YYNGEE. CDR3 length equals 16 residues.

The chain combines TRBV15 with TRBJ1-6; the D is unclear. V gave up 4 bases and J gave up 5 bases, with 9 bases separating them. CDR3 length: 14 amino acids. Germline V gives CDR1 LNHNV, CDR2 YYDKDF (reference sequence). The CDR3 loop is CATSKRTDNSPLHF. CDR3 DNA: TGTGCCACCAGCAAGAGAACCGATAATTCACCCCTCCACTTT.

This clonotype has only a few counts. The chain uses TRBV23-1 and TRBJ2-7; 9 bases are shared with TRBD1. TRBV23-1 is an open reading frame whose function is uncertain. This CDR3 has 16 amino acids. V lost 2 bases and J lost 5; bases outside the gene matches: 10. CDR3 DNA: TGCGCCAGCAGTCAACCAGACAGGGGGACCCGTCACGAGCAGTACTTC. This sequence encodes CASSQPDRGTRHEQYF.

This clonotype was observed many times. The chain uses TRBV18 and TRBJ1-1, with D perhaps TRBD1 (6 bases). The CDR3 is 17 residues long. V was pared by 4 bases and J by 4 bases, with 22 bases between. Germline CDR1 is KGHSH and CDR2 is LQKENI. The CDR3 region has the DNA TGTGCCAGCTCACTTTCTACAGGGACGGGATTCGGCACTGAAGCTTTCTTT. Its translation: CASSLSTGTGFGTEAFF. Full variable domain (rest looked up from reference TRBV18 and TRBJ1-1): NAGVMQNPRHLVRRRGQEARLRCSPMKGHSHVYWYRQLPEEGLKFMVYLQKENIIDESGMPKERFSAEFPKEGPSILRIQQVVRGDSAAYFCASSLSTGTGFGTEAFFGQGTRLTVV.

The rearrangement joins TRBV19 to TRBJ2-3, with D uncertain. The CDR3 loop spans 14 amino acids. Germline CDR1 is LNHDA and CDR2 is SQIVND (reference sequence). With 4 bases removed from V and 4 bases from J, the gap between germline ends came to 12 bases. As DNA, the CDR3 is TGTGCCAGTAGTAATACACCACCCCCAGATACGCAGTATTTT. It specifies CASSNTPPPDTQYF.

This clonotype was seen only a few times. The chain carries TRBV19 and TRBJ2-5; 8 bases are shared with TRBD1. The CDR3 length is 16 residues. Germline assignment: CDR1 LNHDA and CDR2 SQIVND (reference sequence). With V trimmed by 5 bases and J by 5 bases, 13 bases remained unmatched. The CDR3 is CASSADRGGRWETQYF. The CDR3 DNA is TGTGCCAGTAGTGCTGACAGGGGCGGTCGATGGGAGACCCAGTACTTC.

Only a few counts were recorded for this clonotype. The V call is TRBV11-2, the J call TRBJ2-5, with TRBD2 matching 11 bases. The germline CDR1 and CDR2 sequences are SGHAT and FQNNGV. The CDR3 loop spans 14 amino acids. The V and J ends lost 6 bases and 5 bases, in that order; junction bases with no gene match: 5. CDR3 amino acids: CASRLAGAVETQYF. The CDR3 region has the DNA TGTGCCAGCAGACTAGCGGGAGCTGTGGAGACCCAGTACTTC.

This clonotype has ten or more counts. The genes are TRBV7-9 and TRBJ1-5, with 10 bases fitting TRBD1. Germline-derived CDR1 and CDR2 are SEHNR and FQNEAQ (reference sequence). With V trimmed by 1 base and J by 4 bases, 10 bases remained unmatched. The CDR3 has 18 amino acids. The CDR3 DNA reads as TGTGCCAGCAGCTTAGGGCTGGGGGGGACAGGGGTTAATCAGCCCCAGCATTTT. It translates to CASSLGLGGTGVNQPQHF.

This clonotype was recorded at least ten times. This chain connects TRBV5-4 to TRBJ2-1; 8 bases agree with TRBD1. The CDR3 has 15 residues. With V trimmed by 0 bases and J by 7 bases, 6 bases remained unmatched. Germline CDR1 and CDR2: SGHNT and YYREEE (reference sequence). The CDR3 sequence: CASSLVQGAGNEQFF. The CDR3 bases are TGTGCCAGCAGCTTGGTCCAGGGGGCAGGGAATGAGCAGTTCTTC. The variable domain in full, completed from reference TRBV5-4 and TRBJ2-1, reads ETGVTQSPTHLIKTRGQQVTLRCSSQSGHNTVSWYQQALGQGPQFIFQYYREEENGRGNFPPRFSGLQFPNYSSELNVNALELDDSALYLCASSLVQGAGNEQFFGPGTRLTVL.

This clonotype was recorded many times. The V call is TRBV12-3 or TRBV12-4, the J call TRBJ1-5; 7 bases fit TRBD1. Germline trimming cut 7 bases from V and 6 bases from J; bases unmatched to any gene: 9. This CDR3 has 14 amino acids. The CDR3 spells CASTKSGGSQPQHF. In DNA, the CDR3 is TGTGCCAGCACCAAATCAGGGGGGAGTCAGCCCCAGCATTTT.

This clonotype was detected a few times. V usage is TRBV12-5 and J usage is TRBJ1-1, with 11 positions matching TRBD1. V shed 0 bases and J 7 bases; nucleotides not matched to a gene: 1. The CDR3 is 14 amino acids. CDR1 and CDR2 (germline): LGHNT, FRNRAP. CDR3 sequence (DNA): TGTGCTAGTGGTTTGGTGGGGACAGGGGGTGAAGCTTTCTTT. It encodes CASGLVGTGGEAFF.

The chain uses TRBV29-1 and TRBJ2-5; 8 bases agree with TRBD2. This CDR3 has 15 residues. V lost 7 bases to trimming and J lost 2 bases; unmatched junction nucleotides: 12. Per the germline V gene, CDR1 is SQVTM and CDR2 is ANQGSEA. In DNA, the CDR3 is TGCAGCGCATTCGGGGCTAGCGGGCGACAAGAGACCCAGTACTTC. It encodes CSAFGASGRQETQYF.